Included here is one T cell receptor beta chain sequence, with context. Within the sample, other DNA sequences also encode this same CDR3. CDR3 length equals 13 residues. Germline V gene sequence: CDR1 SNHLY, CDR2 FYNNEI. V lost 5 bases and J lost 0, with 7 bases in between. Methods used by the authors: Reference gene primer amplification gave nucleated cell count estimates. This table comes from immunoSEQ multiplex PCR, and its TCRdb copy is limited to in-frame clones, with some not included. V, J and clone size derive from that table, while D and trimming were established from the DNA sequence. The table has 100,000 to 150,000 clones, 80% to 90% seen once. The data were taken from a study of blood T cell repertoires in COVID-19. Overall study: Both acute and convalescent COVID-19 samples were obtained from the United States, Italy and Spain. In each case, the material was cDNA or gDNA derived from T cells, B-cell-depleted T cells, or PBMCs.

Material for sequencing was peripheral blood. The TCR sequence derives from a man aged 45-65 years with active or convalescent COVID-19. The genes are TRBV2 and TRBJ1-1; D remains unclear. CDR3 sequence (DNA): TGTGCCAGCAGTAAACAGATGAACACTGAAGCTTTCTTT. It yields the protein CASSKQMNTEAFF. The whole variable domain, remainder taken from reference TRBV2 and TRBJ1-1, is EPEVTQTPSHQVTQMGQEVILRCVPISNHLYFYWYRQILGQKVEFLVSFYNNEISEKSEIFDDQFSVERPDGSNFTLKIRSTKLEDSAMYFCASSKQMNTEAFFGQGTRLTVV.